This entry lists 12 T cell receptor beta chains sequenced from one sample in a study of molecular identifiers for immune sequencing clone quantification. TCRdb reprocessed the PCR reads via MiXCR and lists one record per CDR3 protein. The sample records about 630,000 distinct CDR3 sequences, less than 30% being singletons. Sequencing used naive CD8+ T cells from blood, with Jurkat cell RNA spiked in. Subset specified: FACS-sorted CD8+CD4-CCR7+CD45RA+ naive T cells. Receptors originate from a human donor in good health. Some libraries in this study had Jurkat cell RNA spiked in.

This clonotype was recorded once. The rearrangement uses TRBV7-6 and TRBJ2-3; a weak D match, TRBD1 (6 bases). CDR3 length equals 15 residues. Germline loops: CDR1 SGHVS, CDR2 FNYEAQ. Trimming removed 5 bases at V and 6 bases at J, with 18 bases between. This chain's CDR3 is CASSSTGIGVDTQYF. The CDR3 coding sequence is TGTGCCAGCAGCAGTACAGGGATTGGAGTGGATACGCAGTATTTT.

On this clonotype itself: A much larger clone lies a single base off, so this may be a read error. V and J are TRBV29-1 and TRBJ1-2; TRBD1 might be the D (5 bases). Germline CDR1 is SQVTM and CDR2 is ANQGSEA. The CDR3 spans 13 residues. The V end was cut by 7 bases, the J end by 5 bases, with 17 bases between. In DNA, the CDR3 is TGCAGCGCTGGGGGTTCCCGGACTTATGGCTACACCTTC. It codes for CSAGGSRTYGYTF.

Regarding this clonotype: Germline and junction disagree at one end, which may indicate a read error. V and J are TRBV2 and TRBJ2-3, with 14 bases fitting TRBD2. The CDR3 has 17 residues. From germline, CDR1 is SNHLY and CDR2 FYNNEI. The CDR3 bases are TGTGCCAGCAACTCTGCGGGACTAGCGGGAGTTGTAGATGCGCAGTATTTT. It specifies CASNSAGLAGVVDAQYF.

Comments on this clonotype: Just one base apart from a much larger clone, this may be a read error. This chain joins TRBV20-1 and TRBJ2-7; no reliable D call. The J call could be wrong; TRBJ2-1 is a better fit for the DNA end. Germline lookup yields CDR1 DFQATT and CDR2 SNEGSKA (reference sequence). This CDR3 region has 18 residues. CDR3 protein: CSARDLWTDAYSIDEQFF. CDR3 sequence (DNA): TGCAGTGCTAGAGATCTGTGGACGGACGCCTATTCCATCGACGAGCAGTTCTTC.

The rearrangement links TRBV6-2 or TRBV6-3 to TRBJ2-3; D unclear. This CDR3 contains 15 residues. V gave up 6 bases and J gave up 3 bases, with 16 bases separating them. Germline V gene lookup returns CDR1 MNHEY and CDR2 SVGEGT. DNA for the CDR3: TGTGCCAGCAGGTCCAGATTACTCGCGACAGATACGCAGTATTTT. This sequence encodes CASRSRLLATDTQYF.

This clonotype appeared many times. The V gene is TRBV4-3, the J gene TRBJ1-4, with D unresolved. CDR1 is LGHNA, CDR2 YSLEER, per germline. The length of the CDR3 is 17 residues. V gave up 0 bases and J gave up 3 bases, with 14 bases separating them. The DNA of the CDR3 is TGCGCCAGCAGCCAAGATCGGTCTCCTAGGGCTAATGAAAAACTGTTTTTT. It codes for CASSQDRSPRANEKLFF.

The chain uses TRBV4-3 and TRBJ2-1, with a weak D call TRBD2 (6 bases). Trimming left V 1 base short and J 9 bases short, with 13 bases between. The CDR3 consists of 14 residues. CDR1 and CDR2 (germline): LGHNA, YSLEER. In nucleotides, the CDR3 is TGCGCCAGCAGCCAAGCTTGGGCGGGATCTGAGCAGTTCTTC. This codes for CASSQAWAGSEQFF.

This clonotype appeared many times. J is TRBJ2-7 and V is TRBV29-1; no clear D. This CDR3 is 14 amino acids long. V lost 1 base and J 0 bases, leaving 10 bases between the germline ends. From germline, CDR1 is SQVTM and CDR2 ANQGSEA. The CDR3 DNA reads as TGCAGCGTTGAAGTCCGAGGTCTCTCCTACGAGCAGTACTTC. Translating gives CSVEVRGLSYEQYF.

A word on this clonotype: Since a much larger clone is just one base distant, this may be a read error. The genes are TRBV20-1 and TRBJ1-1; TRBD1 agrees at 11 bases. The CDR3 length is 13 residues. Trimming removed 5 bases from V and 5 bases from J; junction bases left unmatched: 4. From germline, CDR1 is DFQATT and CDR2 SNEGSKA (reference sequence). The CDR3 nucleotides are TGCAGTGCTCCGGGACAGGGGGAAACTGAAGCTTTCTTT. Residues: CSAPGQGETEAFF.

About this clonotype: The junction departs from germline at one end; a sequencing error may be responsible. This rearrangement joins TRBV28 to TRBJ1-1; D gene unclear. The germline V gene has CDR1 MDHEN and CDR2 SYDVKM. The CDR3 contains 16 residues. This CDR3 is CASSFYSDTGYTKAFF. The CDR3 coding sequence is TGTGCCAGCAGTTTCTACTCCGATACGGGGTACACTAAAGCTTTCTTT. The full variable domain, rest sourced from reference TRBV28 and TRBJ1-1, is DVKVTQSSRYLVKRTGEKVFLECVQDMDHENMFWYRQDPGLGLRLIYFSYDVKMKEKGDIPEGYSVSREKKERFSLILESASTNQTSMYLCASSFYSDTGYTKAFFGQGTRLTVV.

This clonotype has ten or more counts. The chain links TRBV27 to TRBJ2-2; weak D call: TRBD2 (6 bases). The V end was cut by 5 bases, the J end by 0 bases, with 10 bases between. Germline CDR1 is MNHEY and CDR2 is SMNVEV (reference sequence). The CDR3 consists of 15 residues. The CDR3 sequence: CASSQLAPNTGELFF. For the CDR3, the DNA is TGTGCCAGCAGTCAGCTAGCGCCGAACACCGGGGAGCTGTTTTTT.

The V call is TRBV12-3 or TRBV12-4, the J call TRBJ2-7; a weak D match, TRBD1 (5 bases). CDR3 size: 16 residues. Trimming pared 2 bases from V and 0 bases from J, leaving 14 bases between. The CDR3 coding sequence is TGTGCCAGCAGTTTAATAGGCGGACAAAGCTCCTACGAGCAGTACTTC. It translates to CASSLIGGQSSYEQYF.